This TCR beta chain was observed in a study of T cells in Graves' hyperthyroidism and ophthalmopathy. The table lists this clonotype with many counts. The antigen remains unidentified. The CDR3 is 15 amino acids. Trimming left V 5 bases short and J 2 bases short, with 13 bases between. Amplification of TCR beta CDR3 regions was performed using RNA transcripts as template. HTBI primers were employed in a first-round RT-PCR of the TCR CDR3. TCRdb itself ran the multiplex PCR reads through MiXCR, one entry per CDR3 protein. The repertoire holds more than 650,000 distinct CDR3 sequences, with 14% as singletons. Study-wide results and limits: Peripheral blood also featured most of the thyroid clonotypes expanded above 0.001.

The study defined stable Graves' hyperthyroidism as no ophthalmopathy progression within 18 months. Patients between 18 and 65 years old had hyperthyroidism, newly diagnosed and lasting under 2 months. Specimen: blood. The TCR originated in a woman in her late teens or twenties with Graves' hyperthyroidism. The rearrangement joins TRBV12-3 or TRBV12-4 to TRBJ2-1, with D possibly TRBD2 on 5 matching bases. CDR3 protein: CASSPPRVPYNEQFF. In DNA form, the CDR3 reads TGTGCCAGCAGTCCCCCGAGGGTGCCCTACAATGAGCAGTTCTTC.